One T cell receptor beta chain is described in this entry. This record comes from a study of blood T cell repertoires in COVID-19. TCRdb's copy holds only in-frame clones and misses some; the assay was immunoSEQ multiplex PCR. The table lists 200,000 to 300,000 clones, approximately 86% of them singletons. CDR1 is MNHEY and CDR2 is SVGAGI in the germline V gene. The CDR3 consists of 11 residues. V was clipped by 6 bases and J by 10 bases, with 10 bases between them. V and J are TRBV6-5 and TRBJ2-1, with a tentative D call TRBD2 (5 bases). This clonotype was sampled from a young man with active or convalescent COVID-19. The specimen sequenced was peripheral blood. The CDR3 sequence: CASSHGGEQFF. The CDR3 nucleotides read TGTGCCAGCAGCCACGGCGGGGAGCAGTTCTTC.